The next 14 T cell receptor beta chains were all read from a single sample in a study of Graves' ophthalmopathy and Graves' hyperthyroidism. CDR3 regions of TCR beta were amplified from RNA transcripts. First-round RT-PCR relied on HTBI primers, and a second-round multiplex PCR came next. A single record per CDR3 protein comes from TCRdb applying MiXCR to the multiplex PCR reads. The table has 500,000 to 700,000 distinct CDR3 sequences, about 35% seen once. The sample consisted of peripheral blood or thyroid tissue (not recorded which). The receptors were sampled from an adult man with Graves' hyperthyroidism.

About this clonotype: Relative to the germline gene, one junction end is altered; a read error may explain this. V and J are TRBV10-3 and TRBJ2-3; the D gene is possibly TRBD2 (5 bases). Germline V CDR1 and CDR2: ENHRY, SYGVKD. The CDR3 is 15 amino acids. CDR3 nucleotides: TGTGCCATCAGTGCTTCCGACGGGAACACAGATACGCGGTATTTT. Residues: CAISASDGNTDTRYF.

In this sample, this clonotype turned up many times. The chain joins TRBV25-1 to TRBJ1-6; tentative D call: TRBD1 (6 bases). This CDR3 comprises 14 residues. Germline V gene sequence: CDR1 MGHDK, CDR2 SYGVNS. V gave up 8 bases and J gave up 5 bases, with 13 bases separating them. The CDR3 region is CASSLGTHNSPLHF. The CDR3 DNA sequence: TGTGCCAGCTCCCTGGGGACACATAATTCACCCCTCCACTTT.

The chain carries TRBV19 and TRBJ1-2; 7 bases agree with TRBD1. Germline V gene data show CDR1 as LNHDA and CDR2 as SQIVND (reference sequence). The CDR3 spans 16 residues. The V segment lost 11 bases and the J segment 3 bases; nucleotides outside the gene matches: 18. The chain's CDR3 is CAWSVPGQHNYYGYTF. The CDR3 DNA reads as TGTGCCTGGAGTGTTCCGGGACAGCATAACTACTATGGCTACACCTTC.

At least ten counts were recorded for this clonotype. The CDR3 nucleotides are TGTGCCACCAGCGATGGGACGGCCGATCAGCCCCAGCATTTT. Residues: CATSDGTADQPQHF. This rearrangement joins TRBV24-1 to TRBJ1-5; TRBD1 might be the D (5 bases). The CDR3 covers 14 residues. Between the trimmed V and J ends, which lost 7 bases and 5 bases, there was a span of 14 bases. Germline CDR1 and CDR2: KGHDR and SFDVKD.

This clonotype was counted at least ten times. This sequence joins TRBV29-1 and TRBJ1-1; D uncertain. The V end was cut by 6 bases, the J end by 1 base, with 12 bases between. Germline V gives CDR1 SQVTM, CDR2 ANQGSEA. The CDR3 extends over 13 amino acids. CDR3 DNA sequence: TGCAGCGTCTTTCTCGCGAGGAACACTGAAGCTTTCTTT. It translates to CSVFLARNTEAFF.

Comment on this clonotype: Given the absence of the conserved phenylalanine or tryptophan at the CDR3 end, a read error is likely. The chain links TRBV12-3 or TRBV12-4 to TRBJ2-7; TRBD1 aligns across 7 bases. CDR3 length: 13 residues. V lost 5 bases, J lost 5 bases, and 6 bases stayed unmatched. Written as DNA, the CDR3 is TGTGCCAGCAGTCCCGGGACAGCCCACGAGCAGTACCTC. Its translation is CASSPGTAHEQYL.

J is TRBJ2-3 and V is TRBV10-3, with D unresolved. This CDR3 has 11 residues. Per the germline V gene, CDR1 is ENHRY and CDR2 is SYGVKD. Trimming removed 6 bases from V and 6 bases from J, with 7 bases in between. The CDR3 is CAIRVADTQYF. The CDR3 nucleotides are TGTGCCATCAGGGTGGCGGATACGCAGTATTTT.

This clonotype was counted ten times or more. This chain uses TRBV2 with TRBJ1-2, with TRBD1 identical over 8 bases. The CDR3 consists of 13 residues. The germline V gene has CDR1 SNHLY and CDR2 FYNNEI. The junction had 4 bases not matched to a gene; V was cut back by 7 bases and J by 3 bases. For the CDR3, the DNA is TGTGCCAGCACACAGGGGGAAGACTATGGCTACACCTTC. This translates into CASTQGEDYGYTF. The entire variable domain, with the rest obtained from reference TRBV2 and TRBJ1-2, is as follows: EPEVTQTPSHQVTQMGQEVILRCVPISNHLYFYWYRQILGQKVEFLVSFYNNEISEKSEIFDDQFSVERPDGSNFTLKIRSTKLEDSAMYFCASTQGEDYGYTFGSGTRLTVV.

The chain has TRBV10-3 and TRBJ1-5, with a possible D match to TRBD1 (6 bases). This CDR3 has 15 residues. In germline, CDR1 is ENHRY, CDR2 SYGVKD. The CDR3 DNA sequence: TGTGCGCCGAATAGGGCCAGGGGTGGCAATCAGCCCCAGCATTTT. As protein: CAPNRARGGNQPQHF.

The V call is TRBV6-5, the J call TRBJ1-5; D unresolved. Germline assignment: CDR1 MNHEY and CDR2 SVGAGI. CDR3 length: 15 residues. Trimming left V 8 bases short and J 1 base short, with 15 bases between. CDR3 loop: CASGFGVGSNQPQHF. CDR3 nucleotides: TGTGCCAGCGGTTTCGGAGTTGGGAGCAATCAGCCCCAGCATTTT.

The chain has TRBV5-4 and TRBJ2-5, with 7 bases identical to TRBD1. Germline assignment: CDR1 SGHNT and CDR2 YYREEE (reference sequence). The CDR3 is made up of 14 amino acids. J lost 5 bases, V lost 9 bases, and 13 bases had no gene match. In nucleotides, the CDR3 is TGTGCCACTTCGCCCGGGACAGCTGGGGAGACCCAGTACTTC. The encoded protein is CATSPGTAGETQYF.

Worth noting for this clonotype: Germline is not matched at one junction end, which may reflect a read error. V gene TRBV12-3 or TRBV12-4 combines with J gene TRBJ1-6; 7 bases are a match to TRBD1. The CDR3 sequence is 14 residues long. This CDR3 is CASSLDRGNSPPHF. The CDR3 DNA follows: TGTGCCAGCAGTTTAGACAGGGGTAATTCACCCCCCCACTTT.

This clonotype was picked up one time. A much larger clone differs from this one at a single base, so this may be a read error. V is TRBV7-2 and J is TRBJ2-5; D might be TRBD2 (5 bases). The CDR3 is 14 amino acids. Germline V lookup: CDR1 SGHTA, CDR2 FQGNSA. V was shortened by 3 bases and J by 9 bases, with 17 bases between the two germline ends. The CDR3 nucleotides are TGTGCCAGCAGCTTGGATCCGGCCGGGGAGTCCCAGTACTTC. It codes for CASSLDPAGESQYF. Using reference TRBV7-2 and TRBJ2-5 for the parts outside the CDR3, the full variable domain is GAGVSQSPSNKVTEKGKDVELRCDPISGHTALYWYRQSLGQGLEFLIYFQGNSAPDKSGLPSDRFSAERTGGSVSTLTIQRTQQEDSAVYLCASSLDPAGESQYFGPGTRLLVL.

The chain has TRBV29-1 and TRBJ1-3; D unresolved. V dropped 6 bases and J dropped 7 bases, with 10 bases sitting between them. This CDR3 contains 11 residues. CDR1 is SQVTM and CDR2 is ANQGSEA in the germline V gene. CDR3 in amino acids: CSVVWVNTIYF. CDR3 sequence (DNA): TGCAGCGTGGTATGGGTGAACACCATATATTTT.